These 26 T cell receptor beta chains were all obtained from the same sample, sequenced in a study of persistence of HIV-infected CD4 T cells. This was the immunoSEQ version 4 assay in survey mode. The data were produced by immunoSEQ multiplex PCR, yet TCRdb's version contains in-frame clones alone and is incomplete. The table shows about 45,000 clones, with 75% to 90% occurring only once. Their target antigens are unknown. Nonspecific anti-CD3/anti-CD28 bead stimulation represents the broad CD4+ T cell repertoire. CD4+ T cells upregulating both CD40 ligand and CD69 were sorted as responding cells. The sequenced sample was CD4+ T cells sorted from PBMCs after approximately 18-hour stimulation, obtained from a patient who received antiretroviral therapy. These receptors were collected from an adult woman with HIV who was CMV-seropositive.

The V call is TRBV30, the J call TRBJ2-6, with 7 bases aligning to TRBD1. Germline assignment: CDR1 GTSNPN and CDR2 SVGIG (reference sequence). V gave up 6 bases and J gave up 0 bases; unmatched junction bases: 8. This CDR3 is built from 16 residues. The CDR3 here is CACRDRPRSGANVLTF. CDR3 DNA sequence: TGTGCCTGTCGGGACAGACCCCGCTCTGGGGCCAACGTCCTGACTTTC.

The V and J genes are TRBV5-5 and TRBJ2-7; possibly TRBD2 for D (6 bases). Germline lookup yields CDR1 SGHKS and CDR2 YYEKEE (reference sequence). CDR3 length: 15 residues. Trimming removed 4 bases at V and 3 bases at J, with 17 bases between. The CDR3 nucleotides are TGTGCCAGCAGCCTTGAGGCGGGGAGATTCTACGAGCAGTACTTC. This codes for CASSLEAGRFYEQYF.

The CDR3, as DNA: TGTGCCAGCAGCCACCAACGACGTAGCGGGGAGCTGTTTTTT. Translated, it gives CASSHQRRSGELFF. This chain connects TRBV7-9 to TRBJ2-2; no clear D gene. Trimming took off 5 bases at V and 7 bases at J, with 14 bases between the two ends. This CDR3 contains 14 residues. Germline CDR1 reads SEHNR; CDR2 reads FQNEAQ (reference sequence).

The chain joins TRBV7-8 to TRBJ1-2; unclear D gene. V shed 0 bases and J shed 7 bases, with 12 bases lying between them. This CDR3 spans 14 amino acids. Germline V gene lookup returns CDR1 SGHVS and CDR2 FQNEAQ. The CDR3 DNA reads TGTGCCAGCAGCTTAGCCCCCCGGGCGTCTGGCTACACCTTC. Translation: CASSLAPRASGYTF.

The chain couples TRBV12-3 or TRBV12-4 to TRBJ1-2; TRBD1 is a possible D gene (6 bases). CDR3 length: 11 amino acids. The ends were cut back, 7 bases at V and 14 bases at J, with 17 bases in the middle. CDR3 residues: CASTLNRVTTF. The DNA for the CDR3 is TGTGCCAGCACCCTCAACAGGGTCACGACCTTC.

This clone was seen only once. V is TRBV5-1 and J is TRBJ1-1; D unclear. V shed 0 bases and J shed 8 bases, with 11 bases lying between them. CDR1 SGHRS and CDR2 YFSETQ come from the germline V gene. This CDR3 has 13 residues. CDR3 nucleotide sequence: TGCGCCAGCAGCTTGGGCGGGGTCCAAGAAGCTTTCTTT. It is translated as CASSLGGVQEAFF.

The chain uses TRBV7-2 and TRBJ2-1, with D possibly matching TRBD1 (5 bases). Looked up from germline, CDR1 is SGHTA and CDR2 is FQGNSA. The CDR3 extends over 15 amino acids. V was shortened by 3 bases and J by 6 bases, with 15 bases between the two germline ends. The CDR3 DNA is TGTGCCAGCAGCTTCTATGGGGCCGCAACCAATGAGCAGTTCTTC. Amino acids: CASSFYGAATNEQFF. Together with reference TRBV7-2 and TRBJ2-1, the CDR3 gives the full variable domain: GAGVSQSPSNKVTEKGKDVELRCDPISGHTALYWYRQSLGQGLEFLIYFQGNSAPDKSGLPSDRFSAERTGGSVSTLTIQRTQQEDSAVYLCASSFYGAATNEQFFGPGTRLTVL.

This CDR3 is CAISEWGQGNEKLFF. The CDR3 bases are TGTGCCATCAGTGAGTGGGGACAGGGTAATGAAAAACTGTTTTTT. V usage is TRBV10-3 and J usage is TRBJ1-4; 9 bases map to TRBD1. Germline V CDR1 and CDR2: ENHRY, SYGVKD. This CDR3 is built from 15 residues. V gave up 1 base and J gave up 4 bases; unmatched junction bases: 1.

The rearrangement joins TRBV7-3 to TRBJ2-2; D remains ambiguous. The CDR3 is 14 amino acids. The V gene's germline CDR1 is SGHTA and CDR2 FQGTGA. The ends were cut back, 3 bases at V and 4 bases at J, with 9 bases in the middle. CDR3: CASSLQAFTGELFF. The CDR3 DNA sequence: TGTGCCAGCAGCTTGCAAGCCTTCACCGGGGAGCTGTTTTTT.

The chain uses TRBV2 and TRBJ1-5, with D tentatively TRBD1 (5 bases). Germline-derived CDR1 and CDR2 are SNHLY and FYNNEI. There are 12 residues in the CDR3. Trimming cost V 7 bases and J 10 bases, with 14 bases left between them. This chain's CDR3 is CASKWGEGPQHF. CDR3 sequence (DNA): TGTGCCAGCAAGTGGGGGGAAGGTCCCCAGCATTTT.

The rearrangement uses TRBV5-1 and TRBJ1-4; D remains unclear. There are 15 residues in the CDR3. The germline gives CDR1 SGHRS, CDR2 YFSETQ. V lost 0 bases to trimming and J lost 2 bases, with 8 bases between them. CDR3 nucleotide sequence: TGCGCCAGCAGCTTGGTGGCGGGGACTAATGAAAAACTGTTTTTT. It translates to CASSLVAGTNEKLFF.

This rearrangement joins TRBV28 to TRBJ1-1, with TRBD1 matching over 10 bases. CDR1 is MDHEN, CDR2 SYDVKM, per germline. J lost 3 bases, V lost 4 bases, and 5 bases had no gene match. The CDR3 runs 15 residues. In DNA form, the CDR3 reads TGTGCCAGCAGTTCCGCCGGACAGGGGGACACTGAAGCTTTCTTT. Its protein is CASSSAGQGDTEAFF.

J is TRBJ2-1 and V is TRBV7-6, with D tentatively TRBD2 (6 bases). The length of the CDR3 is 14 residues. Germline V gene lookup returns CDR1 SGHVS and CDR2 FNYEAQ. The V gene lost 5 bases and the J gene lost 5 bases, with 13 bases spanning the gap. The CDR3 loop reads CASSRGTLNNEQFF. In DNA form, the CDR3 reads TGTGCCAGCAGCCGCGGGACCCTGAACAATGAGCAGTTCTTC.

This chain uses TRBV11-3 with TRBJ1-6, with a weak D call TRBD1 (5 bases). The CDR3 totals 14 residues. V was trimmed by 1 base and J by 8 bases, leaving 9 bases between them. Germline CDR1 is SGHNT and CDR2 is YENEEA. For the CDR3, the DNA is TGTGCCAGCAGCTTAGTAGGGGTTGATTCACCCCTCCACTTT. The encoded protein is CASSLVGVDSPLHF.

This clone was detected only once. V gene TRBV18 combines with J gene TRBJ1-1; D remains unclear. The length of the CDR3 is 17 residues. In germline, CDR1 is KGHSH, CDR2 LQKENI. Trimming cost V 3 bases and J 1 base, with 18 bases left between them. This CDR3 is CASSPSGPPGGNTEAFF. The CDR3 DNA follows: TGTGCCAGCTCACCTAGTGGGCCCCCGGGCGGGAACACTGAAGCTTTCTTT.

The chain joins TRBV10-3 to TRBJ2-5; 7 bases align to TRBD2. This CDR3 region has 15 residues. The ends lost 6 bases at V and 5 bases at J; junction bases unmatched: 12. In germline, CDR1 is ENHRY, CDR2 SYGVKD. The CDR3 loop is CAIRVGTNDGETQYF. DNA of the CDR3: TGTGCCATCAGGGTGGGGACTAACGACGGGGAGACCCAGTACTTC.

The chain combines TRBV5-5 with TRBJ2-5; D perhaps matches TRBD1 (6 bases). The CDR3 has 16 residues. CDR1 is SGHKS and CDR2 is YYEKEE in the germline V gene (reference sequence). V shed 5 bases and J shed 0 bases, with 17 bases lying between them. This chain's CDR3 is CASSNLRGQYQETQYF. The DNA of the CDR3 is TGTGCCAGCAGTAATCTCAGGGGCCAGTACCAAGAGACCCAGTACTTC. Looking up the rest from reference TRBV5-5 and TRBJ2-5 gives the full variable domain: DAGVTQSPTHLIKTRGQQVTLRCSPISGHKSVSWYQQVLGQGPQFIFQYYEKEERGRGNFPDRFSARQFPNYSSELNVNALLLGDSALYLCASSNLRGQYQETQYFGPGTRLLVL.

The chain links TRBV5-5 to TRBJ2-7; TRBD1 agrees at 9 bases. Germline-derived CDR1 and CDR2 are SGHKS and YYEKEE (reference sequence). The CDR3 is 17 amino acids. With V trimmed by 0 bases and J by 2 bases, 9 bases remained unmatched. Here the CDR3 reads CASSLAPGGQGTYEQYF. The DNA for the CDR3 is TGTGCCAGCAGCTTGGCCCCTGGCGGACAGGGGACCTACGAGCAGTACTTC.

This clone was detected only once. The chain joins TRBV3-1 (or the pseudogene TRBV3-2) to TRBJ2-7, with D maybe TRBD1 (5 bases). Germline CDR1 is LGHDT and CDR2 is YNNKEL (reference sequence). The V end was cut by 0 bases, the J end by 4 bases, with 13 bases between. The CDR3 is 15 residues long. This CDR3 is CASSQDPPRAYEQYF. The CDR3 DNA follows: TGTGCCAGCAGCCAAGATCCACCCAGGGCTTACGAGCAGTACTTC.

The CDR3 is CASRGSGGRNTEAFF. CDR3 in DNA: TGTGCCAGCAGGGGGAGTGGTGGTCGGAACACTGAAGCTTTCTTT. The chain couples TRBV11-1 to TRBJ1-1; D is uncertain. V was pared by 6 bases and J by 1 base, with 15 bases between. The CDR3 runs to 15 residues. CDR1 SGHAT and CDR2 FQDESV come from the germline V gene (reference sequence).

The genes are TRBV2 and TRBJ1-1; D unresolved. V lost 1 base and J lost 0, with 6 bases in between. The CDR3 totals 14 residues. Germline values: CDR1 SNHLY, CDR2 FYNNEI. CDR3 amino acids: CASSEGHLNTEAFF. The CDR3 DNA sequence: TGTGCCAGCAGTGAAGGACACTTGAACACTGAAGCTTTCTTT.

CDR3 sequence reads: CAWSEQGNTEAFF. The CDR3 DNA is TGTGCCTGGAGTGAGCAGGGTAACACTGAAGCTTTCTTT. V and J are TRBV30 and TRBJ1-1; a weak D match, TRBD1 (5 bases). Trimming stripped 1 base from V and 2 bases from J, with 8 bases between. Germline lookup yields CDR1 GTSNPN and CDR2 SVGIG (reference sequence). The CDR3 is made up of 13 amino acids.

The CDR3: CATASGVDTQYF. The CDR3 region has the DNA TGTGCCACCGCCTCGGGTGTAGATACGCAGTATTTT. V and J are TRBV12-3 or TRBV12-4 and TRBJ2-3; unclear D gene. V was pared by 10 bases and J by 5 bases, with 13 bases between. The CDR3 runs 12 residues.

The V gene is TRBV10-3, the J gene TRBJ2-5; D ambiguous. V was trimmed by 4 bases and J by 1 base, leaving 7 bases between them. CDR1 and CDR2 from the germline V gene are ENHRY and SYGVKD. The CDR3 contains 13 residues. Here the CDR3 DNA reads TGTGCCATCAGTGGTGGCGGCCAAGAGACCCAGTACTTC. Its translation: CAISGGGQETQYF.

V and J are TRBV5-1 and TRBJ1-5, with 11 bases that match TRBD1. The CDR3 has 14 amino acids. V lost 2 bases and J lost 7; bases outside the gene matches: 2. Germline V gene lookup returns CDR1 SGHRS and CDR2 YFSETQ. The CDR3: CASSFGTGGQPQHF. The CDR3 DNA reads TGCGCCAGCAGCTTCGGGACAGGGGGGCAGCCCCAGCATTTT.

The J gene is TRBJ2-7, the V gene TRBV7-6; the match to TRBD2 covers 12 bases. The CDR3 extends over 21 amino acids. V lost 0 bases to trimming and J lost 1 base; unmatched junction nucleotides: 16. The germline V gene encodes CDR1 SGHVS and CDR2 FNYEAQ. The CDR3 DNA reads as TGTGCCAGCAGCTTAGCCCCCGGCTCGGGCGCTGGACTAGCGGGGTCCTACGAGCAGTACTTC. Its protein product is CASSLAPGSGAGLAGSYEQYF.